This note documents a single T cell receptor beta chain sequence. Sequence at one end of the junction differs from germline and may be a read error. This sample was included in a study of blood T cells in healthy people across ages. The CDR3 has 15 amino acids. The germline CDR1 and CDR2 sequences are SGHAT and FQNNGV. Combining a sample-barcoded 5' primer with a J-beta primer mix, a second PCR ran for roughly 7 to 11 cycles. In TCRdb, the 5' RACE reads were re-called with MiXCR into one record per CDR3 protein. The sample yields about 620,000 distinct CDR3 sequences, 45% to 60% seen once. The chain has TRBV11-2 and TRBJ1-1; D gene ambiguous. The sequence derives from a woman aged 80 or over in good health. Sequenced input: blood. CDR3 sequence: CASRLAGLMDTEAFF. Here the CDR3 DNA reads TGTGCCAGCAGATTAGCAGGTCTGATGGACACTGAAGCTTTCTTT.